Listed below are T cell receptor beta chains from one sample, sequenced in a study of blood T cell repertoires in COVID-19. The method was immunoSEQ multiplex PCR; TCRdb's version includes in-frame clones alone and lacks a portion of them. Of fewer than 350,000 clones listed, roughly 88% are singletons. The source material was peripheral blood. The receptors stem from a man aged 18 to 30 with active or convalescent COVID-19. Both conserved end residues are part of each CDR3. The D gene is left open where the match is weak. The size field is filled for only some rows; it gives once, few, many or a size class.

V	D	J	size	DNA	CDR3
TRBV7-2	TRBD1	TRBJ1-5	NA	TGTGCCAGCAGCTTCGATACGGGACAGGGGAACAATCAGCCCCAGCATTTT	CASSFDTGQGNNQPQHF
TRBV25-1	NA	TRBJ2-7	NA	TGTGCCAGCAACTCCAACTCCTACGAGCAGTACTTC	CASNSNSYEQYF
TRBV13	TRBD1	TRBJ1-3	NA	TGTGCCAGCAGCTTAGGGGAGACAGGGACCCATGGAAACACCATATATTTT	CASSLGETGTHGNTIYF
TRBV4-1	TRBD1	TRBJ1-5	NA	TGCGCCAGCAGCCAAGAGGACAGGGGGAACCCCAATCAGCCCCAGCATTTT	CASSQEDRGNPNQPQHF
TRBV9	NA	TRBJ2-2	once	TGTGCCAGCAGCCCAAGACAGGCCCGGAACACCGGGGAGCTGTTTTTT	CASSPRQARNTGELFF
TRBV4-2	TRBD2	TRBJ2-5	NA	TGTGCCAGCAGCCAAGTCCTAGAGCGGGGGGGGTACCAAGAGACCCAGTACTTC	CASSQVLERGGYQETQYF
TRBV10-3	NA	TRBJ2-3	NA	TGTGCCATCAGTTTTAAGGGGCCCCCCACAGATACGCAGTATTTT	CAISFKGPPTDTQYF
TRBV7-8	NA	TRBJ1-5	NA	TGTGCCAGCAGCTTGCAGGGACTGGCTCAGCCCCAGCATTTT	CASSLQGLAQPQHF
TRBV2	NA	TRBJ1-1	NA	TGTGCCAGCCGGGTCGACACTGAAGCTTTCTTT	CASRVDTEAFF
TRBV7-8	TRBD2	TRBJ2-1	many	TGTGCCAGCAGCCCGGTAGTAGCGGGCAATGAGCAGTTCTTC	CASSPVVAGNEQFF
TRBV6-6	TRBD1	TRBJ1-1	NA	TGTGCCACTCACAGGGGGAACACTGAAGCTTTCTTT	CATHRGNTEAFF
TRBV18	TRBD2	TRBJ2-3	NA	TGTGCCAGCTCACCCGGGGGGGCCATAACAGATACGCAGTATTTT	CASSPGGAITDTQYF
TRBV7-9	TRBD1	TRBJ1-2	NA	TGTGCCAGCAGCTCTCATAGGACAGGGGGTGTCTATGGCTACACCTTC	CASSSHRTGGVYGYTF
TRBV9	NA	TRBJ2-3	NA	TGTGCCAGCAGCGTAGTCGGGGGCACAGATACGCAGTATTTT	CASSVVGGTDTQYF
TRBV4-2	NA	TRBJ1-5	NA	TGTGCCAGCAGCCAAGAGGCCTTTAGCAATCAGCCCCAGCATTTT	CASSQEAFSNQPQHF
TRBV19	NA	TRBJ2-7	NA	TGTGCCAGTAGCCTCCAGGGCAGCTCCTACGAGCAGTACTTC	CASSLQGSSYEQYF
TRBV6-5	TRBD1	TRBJ2-7	once	TGTGCCAGTCGGGACTCTGGACAGGGGATCTACGAGCAGTACTTC	CASRDSGQGIYEQYF
TRBV10-3	NA	TRBJ1-2	NA	TGTGCCATCAATGCCGGACTCAGGGGAGCAGACTATGGCTACACCTTC	CAINAGLRGADYGYTF
TRBV15	TRBD1	TRBJ2-1	NA	TGTGCCACCAGCAGGGGGGACAGGGGCGTTAGTGAGCAGTTCTTC	CATSRGDRGVSEQFF
TRBV2	NA	TRBJ1-5	NA	TGTGCCAGCAGTACGGACAGAAGCAATCAGCCCCAGCATTTT	CASSTDRSNQPQHF
TRBV11-2	NA	TRBJ2-2	NA	TGTGCCAGCAGCCCGACTTTTGGGGGGTCTGGCGCCGGGGAGCTGTTTTTT	CASSPTFGGSGAGELFF
TRBV3-1/TRBV3-2	NA	TRBJ2-7	NA	TGTGCCAGCAGCCAAGTCAAGAGGGTCGACGAGCAGTACTTC	CASSQVKRVDEQYF
TRBV7-3	TRBD1	TRBJ1-1	NA	TGTGCCAGCAGTTGGGACAGCCGAGGGGAAACTGAAGCTTTCTTT	CASSWDSRGETEAFF
TRBV7-8	NA	TRBJ2-5	NA	TGTGCCAGCAGCTATGGACATCAAGAGACCCAGTACTTC	CASSYGHQETQYF
TRBV6-1	NA	TRBJ2-7	few	TGTGCCAGCAGTGTCGGTCGAGGGGGGGCCATATACGAGCAGTACTTC	CASSVGRGGAIYEQYF
TRBV12-3/TRBV12-4	NA	TRBJ2-1	NA	TGTGCCAGCAGGGGGCAGAGCAATGAGCAGTTCTTC	CASRGQSNEQFF
TRBV6-5	NA	TRBJ1-2	NA	TGTGCCAGCAGTTACTCCTCTTTCTATGGCTACACCTTC	CASSYSSFYGYTF
TRBV7-2	TRBD1	TRBJ1-5	NA	TGTGCCAGCAGCCCCAGGACAGGATCCAATCAGCCCCAGCATTTT	CASSPRTGSNQPQHF
TRBV5-1	NA	TRBJ1-1	NA	TGCGCCAGCAGCTTGGACAGGGCGGACACTGAAGCTTTCTTT	CASSLDRADTEAFF
TRBV27	NA	TRBJ1-1	NA	TGTGCCAGCAGTCCGCAGACCCGGACATTCACTGAAGCTTTCTTT	CASSPQTRTFTEAFF
TRBV19	TRBD1	TRBJ1-4	NA	TGTGCCAGTAACCCGATGGGGGACAGGGGACCCGTTGAAAAACTGTTTTTT	CASNPMGDRGPVEKLFF
TRBV6-2/TRBV6-3	NA	TRBJ2-5	once	TGTGCCAGCAGTTCGGGACTCGACGGCGTCCCTCAAGAGACCCAGTACTTC	CASSSGLDGVPQETQYF
TRBV4-1	NA	TRBJ1-1	few	TGCGCCAGCAGCCAAGGCAGGAACACTGAAGCTTTCTTT	CASSQGRNTEAFF
TRBV14	NA	TRBJ1-1	NA	TGTGCCAGCAGCAGGGAGGTAAAGGGAGGGACTGAAGCTTTCTTT	CASSREVKGGTEAFF
TRBV18	NA	TRBJ1-2	NA	TGTGCCAGCTCACCACTAGGGAGTAACTATGGCTACACCTTC	CASSPLGSNYGYTF
TRBV9	NA	TRBJ1-2	NA	TGTGCCAGCAGCGCGCCCCCAGGAGCGGGCGGCTACACCTTC	CASSAPPGAGGYTF
TRBV5-1	TRBD1	TRBJ2-7	NA	TGCGCCAGCAGCTATATCGGGACAGGGGCCGAGCAGTACTTC	CASSYIGTGAEQYF
TRBV4-1	NA	TRBJ1-4	NA	TGCGCCAGCAGCTTAAGGAACCAGGCCGATGAAAAACTGTTTTTT	CASSLRNQADEKLFF
TRBV5-6	TRBD2	TRBJ2-3	once	TGTGCCAGCAGCCCCCCGGGCGGGGGGGCGGATACGCAGTATTTT	CASSPPGGGADTQYF
TRBV11-2	NA	TRBJ1-1	NA	TGTGCCAGCAGCCCGCCCGGGAACACTGAAGCTTTCTTT	CASSPPGNTEAFF
TRBV18	NA	TRBJ2-1	NA	TGTGCCAGCTCACCATACGGCTACAATGAGCAGTTCTTC	CASSPYGYNEQFF
TRBV5-1	TRBD2	TRBJ2-1	NA	TGCGCCAGCAGCTTATTAGCGGGGGCTTACAATGAGCAGTTCTTC	CASSLLAGAYNEQFF
TRBV23-1	NA	TRBJ2-7	NA	TGCGCCAGCAGTCAACGGGGAGAAGAGACCTACGAGCAGTACTTC	CASSQRGEETYEQYF